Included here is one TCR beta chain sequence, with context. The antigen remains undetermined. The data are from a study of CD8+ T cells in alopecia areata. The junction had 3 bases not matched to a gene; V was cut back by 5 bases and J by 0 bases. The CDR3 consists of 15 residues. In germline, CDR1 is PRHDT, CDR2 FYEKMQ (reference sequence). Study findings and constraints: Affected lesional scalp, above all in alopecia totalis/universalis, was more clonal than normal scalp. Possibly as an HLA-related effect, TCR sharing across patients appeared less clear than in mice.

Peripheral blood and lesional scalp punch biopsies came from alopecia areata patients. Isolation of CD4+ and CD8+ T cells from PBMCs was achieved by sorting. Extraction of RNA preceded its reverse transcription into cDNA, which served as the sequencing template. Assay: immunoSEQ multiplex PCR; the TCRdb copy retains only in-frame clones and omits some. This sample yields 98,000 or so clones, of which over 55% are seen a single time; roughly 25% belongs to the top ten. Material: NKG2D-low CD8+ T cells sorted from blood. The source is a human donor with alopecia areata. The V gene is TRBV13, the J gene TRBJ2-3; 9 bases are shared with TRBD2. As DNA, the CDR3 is TGTGCCAGCAGCGAAACTAGCGGGAGCACAGATACGCAGTATTTT. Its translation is CASSETSGSTDTQYF. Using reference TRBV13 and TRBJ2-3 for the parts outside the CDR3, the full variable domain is AAGVIQSPRHLIKEKRETATLKCYPIPRHDTVYWYQQGPGQDPQFLISFYEKMQSDKGSIPDRFSAQQFSDYHSELNMSSLELGDSALYFCASSETSGSTDTQYFGPGTRLTVL.